This TCR beta chain appears in the sequencing data of a study of blood T cell repertoires in COVID-19 (dated by TCRdb to the early 2020s). General notes on the study: The collaborator samples originated in the United States, Italy and Spain and spanned the acute and convalescent phases of COVID-19. The prospective study material was composed of cDNA or gDNA derived from T cells, B-cell-depleted T cells, or PBMCs. The dataset comprised deeply sampled blood TCRbeta repertoires from subjects exposed to, actively infected with, or recovered from COVID-19. A freely available public database, intended as a resource for researchers studying the immune response to SARS-CoV-2, is where the repertoires were released. Samples came from the ongoing ImmuneRACE study (first 160 participants) plus 1,254 subjects from 6 global collaborators. A de-identified subject ID, COVID-19 status, age in years and sex were almost always included in the sample metadata. Where available, HLA class I and class II types were obtained from metadata supplied by the sample provider rather than from assay-based typing.

Notes on this clone: This clone's antigen is unknown. Per-base quality was not reported, and no clone a single base away is much larger than it.

Results and caveats for the whole study, not just this receptor: How much clinical and demographic metadata was included differed by source and by participant, and the metadata was provided uncurated.

Whole blood was collected in K2EDTA tubes by collaborating institutions according to the institutions' own protocols. For TCRbeta analysis, collaborator samples were shipped as frozen whole blood, as isolated PBMCs, or as DNA extracted from either sample type. The immunoSEQ Assay, a bias-controlled multiplex PCR, was used to amplify TCRbeta CDR3 regions from genomic DNA. As for the authors' bioinformatics: The number of nucleated cells in each sample was estimated from the amplification of reference gene primers within the assay. Sequence reads were collapsed and filtered to measure the absolute abundance of every unique TCRbeta CDR3 rearrangement. Productive Simpson clonality was computed per sample as the square root of Simpson's diversity index over productive rearrangements. TCRdb limited this immuneACCESS table to in-frame rearrangements with V and J called. A share of clones is missing; checked studies link under half to unresolved V genes, and the rest is unexplained. V, J and clone size were drawn from that table, and D and trimming were deduced from the DNA. The sample table records roughly 150,000 clones; 76% of these occur just once. Together, the top ten hold 3.7% of the sample.

The source is a woman aged 80 or over with acute or convalescent COVID-19. Source material: peripheral blood.

The bases read TGCGCCAGCAGCTTGGTGGGGACTGGTGTAAAACTGTTTTTT. Its protein is CASSLVGTGVKLFF. The chain was built from TRBV5-1 and TRBJ1-4; the D gene is possibly TRBD1, with 5 bases matching. Based on the germline V gene, the CDR1 and CDR2 sequences are SGHRS and YFSETQ. The CDR3 contains 14 residues, cysteine and phenylalanine counted. CDR3 DNA is the only sequence kept; it has 42 bases, read in frame from the first base. The V and J ends are trimmed by 0 bases and 10 bases, leaving 13 bases between them.